This T cell receptor (beta chain) emerged from a study of OX40 agonist ivuxolimab in advanced cancers. Data came from immunoSEQ multiplex PCR; TCRdb stores just in-frame clones and leaves some out. The profile shows roughly 51,000 clones, roughly 90% of them singletons. Trimming took 7 bases from V and 6 from J; bases not matched to a gene: 7. This CDR3 is 14 amino acids long. Germline loops: CDR1 SQVTM, CDR2 ANQGSEA. The source was CD4+ or CD8+ T cells sorted from blood, collected in a trial of the OX40 agonist ivuxolimab. The V gene is TRBV29-1, the J gene TRBJ2-2; 11 bases agree with TRBD1. This receptor was obtained from an adult with an advanced solid tumor such as melanoma, head and neck, liver or kidney cancer. CDR3: CSARPGQGAGELFF. DNA of the CDR3: TGCAGCGCTCGACCGGGACAGGGGGCCGGGGAGCTGTTTTTT.